One and the same sample provided the 26 T cell receptor beta chains below, sequenced in a study of cytomegalovirus exposure and HLA in healthy donors. In the PCR, 60 Vbeta and 13 Jbeta primers were used. Data came from immunoSEQ multiplex PCR; TCRdb stores just in-frame clones and leaves some out. With over 50,000 clones in the sample, the ten largest clones hold under 10%. Sequenced sample: PBMCs. The receptor source for this set is a man between 50 and 59 years old in good health and CMV-seropositive.

This clone counts as medium-sized by frequency. This chain joins TRBV9 and TRBJ2-7; 7 positions match TRBD1. The germline V gene has CDR1 SGDLS and CDR2 YYNGEE. J lost 0 bases, V lost 0 bases, and 6 bases had no gene match. The CDR3 consists of 16 residues. DNA for the CDR3: TGTGCCAGCAGCGTAGGGACAGGCCAGAGCTCCTACGAGCAGTACTTC. Translated: CASSVGTGQSSYEQYF.

The chain uses TRBV30 and TRBJ2-2; 8 bases agree with TRBD2. Germline CDR1 GTSNPN, CDR2 SVGIG (reference sequence). CDR3 length: 16 amino acids. The V segment lost 0 bases and the J segment 1 base; nucleotides outside the gene matches: 4. The CDR3 is CAWSVPSGGNTGELFF. CDR3 in DNA: TGTGCCTGGAGTGTACCGAGCGGGGGGAACACCGGGGAGCTGTTTTTT.

The CDR3 here is CASKGLANEQYF. Here the CDR3 DNA reads TGTGCCAGCAAAGGACTAGCGAACGAGCAGTACTTC. The chain recombines TRBV2 with TRBJ2-7; 9 bases agree with TRBD2. Germline assignment: CDR1 SNHLY and CDR2 FYNNEI. CDR3 size: 12 residues. V was clipped by 7 bases and J by 5 bases; unmatched bases: 3. Full variable domain (outside the CDR3, taken from reference TRBV2 and TRBJ2-7): EPEVTQTPSHQVTQMGQEVILRCVPISNHLYFYWYRQILGQKVEFLVSFYNNEISEKSEIFDDQFSVERPDGSNFTLKIRSTKLEDSAMYFCASKGLANEQYFGPGTRLTVT.

The chain couples TRBV27 to TRBJ1-2; D remains ambiguous. Germline lookup yields CDR1 MNHEY and CDR2 SMNVEV (reference sequence). V gave up 5 bases and J gave up 0 bases, with 7 bases separating them. The CDR3 is made up of 13 amino acids. The chain's CDR3 is CASSVTANYGYTF. In DNA, the CDR3 is TGTGCCAGCAGTGTAACAGCTAACTATGGCTACACCTTC.

As for this clone: The junction differs from germline at one of its ends, possibly a read error. V and J are TRBV18 and TRBJ2-3; possibly TRBD2 for D (5 bases). Germline V lookup: CDR1 KGHSH, CDR2 LQKENI. The CDR3 contains 12 residues. The CDR3 loop is CASSPVGDKQYF. The CDR3 DNA follows: TGTGCCAGCTCACCAGTGGGAGATAAGCAGTATTTT.

V usage is TRBV5-1 and J usage is TRBJ2-5; tentative D call: TRBD2 (6 bases). Trimming stripped 4 bases from V and 5 bases from J, with 18 bases between. CDR1 is SGHRS and CDR2 is YFSETQ in the germline V gene. The CDR3 totals 15 residues. CDR3: CASSPGWGLGETQYF. The CDR3 coding sequence is TGCGCCAGCAGCCCAGGGTGGGGACTGGGGGAGACCCAGTACTTC. The full variable domain, in which reference TRBV5-1 and TRBJ2-5 provide the parts outside the CDR3, is KAGVTQTPRYLIKTRGQQVTLSCSPISGHRSVSWYQQTPGQGLQFLFEYFSETQRNKGNFPGRFSGRQFSNSRSEMNVSTLELGDSALYLCASSPGWGLGETQYFGPGTRLLVL.

The chain carries TRBV5-6 and TRBJ2-3; D is perhaps TRBD2 (7 bases). The V end lost 0 bases, the J end lost 4 bases, and 18 bases lay between the germline ends. Germline-derived CDR1 and CDR2 are SGHDT and YYEEEE. This CDR3 spans 17 amino acids. Here the CDR3 reads CASSLGEEGGAPDTQYF. DNA for the CDR3: TGTGCCAGCAGCTTGGGAGAGGAGGGGGGGGCCCCAGATACGCAGTATTTT.

V usage is TRBV9 and J usage is TRBJ2-1; D perhaps matches TRBD2 (6 bases). Germline V gene data show CDR1 as SGDLS and CDR2 as YYNGEE. The V and J ends lost 2 bases and 10 bases respectively, with 10 bases between them. This CDR3 region has 12 residues. Here the CDR3 DNA reads TGTGCCAGCAGCGTGGCTAGCGCGGAGCAGTTCTTC. It codes for CASSVASAEQFF.

The chain carries TRBV10-3 and TRBJ2-7, with 8 nucleotides matching TRBD1. This CDR3 is 12 amino acids long. In germline, CDR1 is ENHRY, CDR2 SYGVKD. Trimming removed 6 bases from V and 5 bases from J; junction bases left unmatched: 3. In DNA form, the CDR3 reads TGTGCCATCAGCCTGACAGGGGACGAGCAGTACTTC. Encoded protein: CAISLTGDEQYF.

The DNA for the CDR3 is TGTGCCAGCAGCTTAATTGGGCAGATCACAGATACGCAGTATTTT. Translated: CASSLIGQITDTQYF. This chain uses TRBV7-9 with TRBJ2-3; D is undetermined. CDR1 SEHNR and CDR2 FQNEAQ come from the germline V gene (reference sequence). V dropped 2 bases and J dropped 2 bases, with 11 bases sitting between them. The CDR3 is 15 amino acids.

The CDR3 bases are TGTGCCAGCAGCCCACCGGGACTAGAACCTTATGAGCAGTTCTTC. It specifies CASSPPGLEPYEQFF. This rearrangement joins TRBV7-9 to TRBJ2-1; 8 nucleotides align to TRBD2. The CDR3 has 15 residues. Germline V lookup: CDR1 SEHNR, CDR2 FQNEAQ (reference sequence). Unmatched junction bases numbered 11, after V lost 5 bases and J lost 8 bases. The variable domain in full, completed from reference TRBV7-9 and TRBJ2-1, reads DTGVSQNPRHKITKRGQNVTFRCDPISEHNRLYWYRQTLGQGPEFLTYFQNEAQLEKSRLLSDRFSAERPKGSFSTLEIQRTEQGDSAMYLCASSPPGLEPYEQFFGPGTRLTVL.

This chain links TRBV11-2 with TRBJ1-1; 7 nucleotides match TRBD1. The germline V gene encodes CDR1 SGHAT and CDR2 FQNNGV. Losses at the gene ends were 5 bases for V and 11 bases for J; bases not matched to a gene: 11. The CDR3 consists of 13 residues. CDR3 amino acids: CASSVRDSITAFF. The CDR3 DNA reads TGTGCCAGCAGCGTCCGGGACAGTATAACGGCTTTCTTT.

The chain couples TRBV4-3 to TRBJ1-3, with D possibly matching TRBD1 (6 bases). Deletions cut 0 bases from V and 11 bases from J, with 14 bases between. CDR3 length: 14 amino acids. Germline V gives CDR1 LGHNA, CDR2 YSLEER. This chain's CDR3 is CASSQDSRGKSIYF. The DNA for the CDR3 is TGCGCCAGCAGCCAAGATAGCAGGGGTAAATCCATATATTTT.

The gene calls are TRBV18 and TRBJ2-5, with a possible D match to TRBD1 (5 bases). Trimming stripped 5 bases from V and 5 bases from J, with 12 bases between. From germline, CDR1 is KGHSH and CDR2 LQKENI. The CDR3 loop spans 13 amino acids. The DNA for the CDR3 is TGTGCCAGCTCATCAGGGTCTTGGGAGACCCAGTACTTC. Translating it yields CASSSGSWETQYF. Combining the CDR3 with reference TRBV18 and TRBJ2-5 gives the whole variable domain NAGVMQNPRHLVRRRGQEARLRCSPMKGHSHVYWYRQLPEEGLKFMVYLQKENIIDESGMPKERFSAEFPKEGPSILRIQQVVRGDSAAYFCASSSGSWETQYFGPGTRLLVL.

This chain connects TRBV7-8 to TRBJ1-2; possible D gene TRBD1, 6 bases. The CDR3 is 14 residues long. V shed 1 base and J shed 4 bases, with 10 bases lying between them. The V gene's germline CDR1 is SGHVS and CDR2 FQNEAQ. CDR3 loop: CASSLGQALYGYTF. CDR3 nucleotide sequence: TGTGCCAGCAGCTTAGGACAGGCCCTCTATGGCTACACCTTC.

The chain carries TRBV5-1 and TRBJ2-7; 10 bases fit TRBD2. The CDR3 sequence is 16 residues long. Germline V CDR1 and CDR2: SGHRS, YFSETQ. J lost 0 bases, V lost 8 bases, and 11 bases had no gene match. Written as DNA, the CDR3 is TGCGCCAGTTCCCTCATGGGACTAGCGAGCTCCTACGAGCAGTACTTC. Its protein product is CASSLMGLASSYEQYF.

The chain employs TRBV5-4 and TRBJ1-5; possible D gene TRBD1, 6 bases. Germline loops: CDR1 SGHNT, CDR2 YYREEE (reference sequence). The V and J ends lost 2 bases and 9 bases respectively, with 15 bases between them. The CDR3 extends over 14 amino acids. In nucleotides, the CDR3 is TGTGCCAGCAGCTTTGGGGGCGTGGGTGGGCCCCAGCATTTT. Its protein product is CASSFGGVGGPQHF.

The V gene is TRBV6-5, the J gene TRBJ1-4, with D hard to call. Trimming shortened V by 6 bases and J by 7 bases, and 18 bases separated the two germline ends. The CDR3 loop spans 15 amino acids. Germline V gene data show CDR1 as MNHEY and CDR2 as SVGAGI. Here the CDR3 reads CASRGLRGGSEKLFF. CDR3 nucleotide sequence: TGTGCCAGCAGGGGATTGCGGGGTGGGAGTGAAAAACTGTTTTTT.

The chain employs TRBV18 and TRBJ2-5; a weak D match, TRBD2 (6 bases). Looked up from germline, CDR1 is KGHSH and CDR2 is LQKENI. CDR3 length: 13 residues. V lost 6 bases and J lost 2, with 10 bases in between. The CDR3 sequence: CASSPGLQETQYF. The CDR3 bases are TGTGCCAGCTCGCCGGGACTTCAAGAGACCCAGTACTTC.

The gene calls are TRBV6-5 and TRBJ2-7; tentative D call: TRBD2 (6 bases). CDR3 size: 13 residues. Germline CDR1 and CDR2: MNHEY and SVGAGI. The V end lost 6 bases, the J end lost 2 bases, and 11 bases lay between the germline ends. The DNA for the CDR3 is TGTGCCAGCAGGAACCGGGGGACCTACGAGCAGTACTTC. Protein: CASRNRGTYEQYF.

The CDR3 sequence: CASSPGVTDTEAFF. CDR3 bases: TGTGCCAGCAGCCCAGGGGTTACGGACACTGAAGCTTTCTTT. The chain has TRBV5-4 and TRBJ1-1, with D possibly matching TRBD1 (6 bases). V was cut by 4 bases and J by 3 bases, with 13 bases left in between. In germline, CDR1 is SGHNT, CDR2 YYREEE (reference sequence). This CDR3 is built from 14 residues.

V gene TRBV28 combines with J gene TRBJ2-2; TRBD2 aligns across 10 bases. CDR1 is MDHEN and CDR2 is SYDVKM in the germline V gene. V dropped 10 bases and J dropped 1; count of bases not matched to a gene: 6. This CDR3 has 15 amino acids. The CDR3 sequence is CATGLADKNTGELFF. DNA of the CDR3: TGTGCCACCGGACTAGCGGATAAGAACACCGGGGAGCTGTTTTTT.

This sequence joins TRBV5-1 and TRBJ2-2; 10 bases match TRBD2. Germline V CDR1 and CDR2: SGHRS, YFSETQ. CDR3 length: 15 amino acids. Unmatched junction bases numbered 5, after V lost 1 base and J lost 8 bases. The chain's CDR3 is CASSLTSGDVGELFF. CDR3 coding DNA: TGCGCCAGCAGCTTGACTAGCGGGGATGTTGGGGAGCTGTTTTTT. Full variable domain (outside the CDR3, taken from reference TRBV5-1 and TRBJ2-2): KAGVTQTPRYLIKTRGQQVTLSCSPISGHRSVSWYQQTPGQGLQFLFEYFSETQRNKGNFPGRFSGRQFSNSRSEMNVSTLELGDSALYLCASSLTSGDVGELFFGEGSRLTVL.

The chain carries TRBV5-1 and TRBJ2-5, with TRBD2 as a possible D gene (6 bases). The CDR3 totals 11 residues. V was pared by 5 bases and J by 5 bases, with 7 bases between. Per germline, CDR1 SGHRS and CDR2 YFSETQ. CDR3 protein: CASREGETQYF. The CDR3 DNA is TGCGCCAGCAGGGAGGGCGAGACCCAGTACTTC.

Comment on this clone: Within the sample, other DNA sequences also encode this same CDR3. V gene TRBV27 combines with J gene TRBJ2-7, with D perhaps matching TRBD2 (6 bases). Germline CDR1 and CDR2: MNHEY and SMNVEV (reference sequence). The CDR3 covers 15 residues. V lost 3 bases, J lost 2 bases, and 14 bases lay in between. The CDR3 DNA sequence: TGTGCCAGCAGTTTGCGACCAGCGGGCCCCTACGAGCAGTACTTC. This codes for CASSLRPAGPYEQYF.

The chain has TRBV29-1 and TRBJ2-1; 10 bases are shared with TRBD1. Germline V gene lookup returns CDR1 SQVTM and CDR2 ANQGSEA. With 6 bases clipped from V and 9 bases from J, the junction kept 5 bases outside the gene matches. This CDR3 comprises 12 residues. CDR3 nucleotides: TGCAGCGTCGGGACAGGGGTGGGTGAGCAGTTCTTC. Translated, it gives CSVGTGVGEQFF.